What follows are 32 T cell receptor beta chains derived from one specimen sequenced in a study of T cell responses to AZD1222 COVID-19 vaccine. Here immunoSEQ multiplex PCR was the method, and the copy in TCRdb shows in-frame clones only, minus some. The profile shows 100,000 or so clones, approximately 84% of them singletons. This specimen consisted of peripheral blood, obtained on day 0 of AZD1222 vaccination. The receptors were sampled from an adult in good health.

The chain's CDR3 is CASSMRGQGDQPQHF. As DNA, the CDR3 is TGTGCCAGTAGTATGAGGGGACAGGGCGATCAGCCCCAGCATTTT. The chain is built from TRBV19 and TRBJ1-5, with 9 bases fitting TRBD1. Germline V gene sequence: CDR1 LNHDA, CDR2 SQIVND (reference sequence). The CDR3 totals 15 residues. Trimming cost V 3 bases and J 5 bases; bases outside gene matches: 5.

J is TRBJ2-1 and V is TRBV6-5, with D possibly matching TRBD2 (6 bases). The V gene lost 6 bases and the J gene lost 2 bases, with 14 bases spanning the gap. This CDR3 is 15 amino acids long. The germline V gene has CDR1 MNHEY and CDR2 SVGAGI. Here the CDR3 reads CASSSAGRAYNEQFF. CDR3 nucleotides: TGTGCCAGCAGCAGCGCGGGGCGGGCCTACAATGAGCAGTTCTTC.

This chain connects TRBV6-5 to TRBJ1-4; D might be TRBD1 (6 bases). Trimming took off 0 bases at V and 3 bases at J, with 8 bases between the two ends. The germline gives CDR1 MNHEY, CDR2 SVGAGI. The length of the CDR3 is 15 residues. The CDR3 spells CASSYSGGANEKLFF. The CDR3, as DNA: TGTGCCAGCAGTTACTCAGGGGGAGCTAATGAAAAACTGTTTTTT.

The chain has TRBV19 and TRBJ2-1; D is uncertain. This CDR3 spans 16 amino acids. Germline assignment: CDR1 LNHDA and CDR2 SQIVND (reference sequence). Trimming shortened V by 2 bases and J by 1 base, and 12 bases separated the two germline ends. DNA of the CDR3: TGTGCCAGTAGTATAAGGGCTAGTTTGTCCTACAATGAGCAGTTCTTC. Translated: CASSIRASLSYNEQFF.

This chain joins TRBV3-1 (or the pseudogene TRBV3-2) and TRBJ2-1; 8 bases are a match to TRBD2. The CDR3 covers 16 residues. The ends lost 7 bases at V and 3 bases at J; junction bases unmatched: 11. Germline assignment: CDR1 LGHDT and CDR2 YNNKEL (reference sequence). The CDR3: CASTPTSGRHYNEQFF. The CDR3 nucleotides read TGTGCCAGCACCCCAACGAGCGGGAGACACTACAATGAGCAGTTCTTC.

V usage is TRBV19 and J usage is TRBJ1-6; the match to TRBD1 covers 9 bases. Germline V gives CDR1 LNHDA, CDR2 SQIVND (reference sequence). With 7 bases clipped from V and 4 bases from J, the junction kept 8 bases outside the gene matches. There are 16 residues in the CDR3. In DNA, the CDR3 is TGTGCCAGTACAACAGGGGGCGACAGGTATAATTCACCCCTCCACTTT. Translation gives CASTTGGDRYNSPLHF.

The J gene is TRBJ2-2, the V gene TRBV19; D gene unclear. The CDR3 totals 16 residues. V was cut by 8 bases and J by 4 bases, with 20 bases left in between. CDR1 is LNHDA, CDR2 SQIVND, per germline (reference sequence). CDR3 region: CASLASPWVGTGELFF. DNA of the CDR3: TGTGCCAGTTTAGCTTCGCCCTGGGTGGGCACCGGGGAGCTGTTTTTT.

CDR3 region: CASTMGQVPYEQYF. DNA for the CDR3: TGCGCCAGCACAATGGGACAGGTCCCTTACGAGCAGTACTTC. The chain has TRBV5-1 and TRBJ2-7; 8 nucleotides match TRBD1. This CDR3 contains 14 residues. Germline assignment: CDR1 SGHRS and CDR2 YFSETQ. Trimming removed 6 bases from V and 4 bases from J; junction bases left unmatched: 9.

The chain joins TRBV2 to TRBJ1-6; 10 bases are shared with TRBD1. This CDR3 spans 14 amino acids. The V gene's germline CDR1 is SNHLY and CDR2 FYNNEI. V shed 3 bases, J shed 9 bases, and the junction held 2 bases outside the gene matches. CDR3 in DNA: TGTGCCAGCAGTGATGGACAGGGGGTTTCACCCCTCCACTTT. This codes for CASSDGQGVSPLHF.

This clone was found once. The chain joins TRBV19 to TRBJ2-1; no firm D call. The V gene lost 1 base and the J gene lost 9 bases, with 13 bases spanning the gap. The CDR3 consists of 14 residues. CDR1 is LNHDA and CDR2 is SQIVND in the germline V gene (reference sequence). The CDR3 region is CASSIGTRAAEQFF. CDR3 coding DNA: TGTGCCAGTAGTATAGGGACCCGGGCTGCTGAGCAGTTCTTC.

The chain is built from TRBV9 and TRBJ2-7; D is uncertain. Deletions cut 0 bases from V and 3 bases from J, with 19 bases between. The germline CDR1 and CDR2 sequences are SGDLS and YYNGEE. The CDR3 consists of 17 residues. DNA for the CDR3: TGTGCCAGCAGCGTAGCGGTGAGAGTCGGCAAAGGCTACGAGCAGTACTTC. Its protein is CASSVAVRVGKGYEQYF.

This clone was seen a single time. The gene calls are TRBV7-9 and TRBJ2-7; 8 bases agree with TRBD1. The germline gives CDR1 SEHNR, CDR2 FQNEAQ (reference sequence). Trimming at V came to 1 base and at J to 6 bases, leaving 8 bases not matched to a gene. The CDR3 runs 15 residues. The CDR3 nucleotides read TGTGCCAGCAGCTTAGTCGGACAGGGATTGTCCGAGCAGTACTTC. It specifies CASSLVGQGLSEQYF.

Here the CDR3 DNA reads TGCGCCAGCAGTGGACTAGCGAACACCGGGGAGCTGTTTTTT. It codes for CASSGLANTGELFF. The rearrangement uses TRBV10-2 and TRBJ2-2, with TRBD2 as a possible D gene (6 bases). The length of the CDR3 is 14 residues. Germline values: CDR1 WSHSY, CDR2 SAAADI. V lost 4 bases and J 0 bases, leaving 6 bases between the germline ends.

This chain joins TRBV25-1 and TRBJ2-2; TRBD2 matches at 7 bases. V lost 5 bases and J lost 1; bases outside the gene matches: 13. The germline gives CDR1 MGHDK, CDR2 SYGVNS. The CDR3 runs 18 residues. CDR3 sequence: CASSPHNGGTVNTGELFF. CDR3 nucleotides: TGTGCCAGCAGTCCACATAACGGGGGGACGGTGAACACCGGGGAGCTGTTTTTT.

V gene TRBV10-2 combines with J gene TRBJ2-2, with a tentative D call TRBD2 (6 bases). Trimming removed 6 bases at V and 4 bases at J, with 18 bases between. Germline CDR1 is WSHSY and CDR2 is SAAADI. The CDR3 extends over 16 amino acids. The CDR3 coding sequence is TGCGCCAGCAGGTACCTCACCGGGAGTGGCACCGGGGAGCTGTTTTTT. Translated, it gives CASRYLTGSGTGELFF.

The chain combines TRBV30 with TRBJ1-2; 11 positions agree with TRBD1. CDR1 GTSNPN and CDR2 SVGIG come from the germline V gene (reference sequence). V shed 3 bases, J shed 6 bases, and the junction held 3 bases outside the gene matches. There are 13 residues in the CDR3. In DNA form, the CDR3 reads TGTGCCTGGAGCCGGGACAGGGGGAATGGCTACACCTTC. Its protein product is CAWSRDRGNGYTF.

The chain couples TRBV5-4 to TRBJ1-4, with 9 positions matching TRBD1. This CDR3 is built from 14 residues. Germline V gives CDR1 SGHNT, CDR2 YYREEE (reference sequence). The trim removed 4 bases at V and 8 bases at J, leaving 6 bases unmatched. Here the CDR3 DNA reads TGTGCCAGCAGCGCGGGACAGGGAAGGGAAAAACTGTTTTTT. This codes for CASSAGQGREKLFF. The full variable domain, rest sourced from reference TRBV5-4 and TRBJ1-4, is ETGVTQSPTHLIKTRGQQVTLRCSSQSGHNTVSWYQQALGQGPQFIFQYYREEENGRGNFPPRFSGLQFPNYSSELNVNALELDDSALYLCASSAGQGREKLFFGSGTQLSVL.

This clone has a single count. The chain uses TRBV6-1 and TRBJ2-3; 9 bases fit TRBD2. Germline-derived CDR1 and CDR2 are MNHNS and SASEGT. The junction had 7 bases not matched to a gene; V was cut back by 3 bases and J by 6 bases. This CDR3 comprises 15 residues. In DNA, the CDR3 is TGTGCCAGCAGTGAGGATAGCGGGAGAACGGATACGCAGTATTTT. Translated: CASSEDSGRTDTQYF.

As regards this clone: Other DNA sequences of this sample code for an identical CDR3. The gene calls are TRBV7-3 and TRBJ1-1; TRBD1 is a possible D gene (6 bases). Trimming removed 5 bases from V and 5 bases from J, with 12 bases in between. The germline CDR1 and CDR2 sequences are SGHTA and FQGTGA. The CDR3 is made up of 13 amino acids. The CDR3: CASSLGANTEAFF. In DNA, the CDR3 is TGTGCCAGCAGCCTGGGGGCAAATACTGAAGCTTTCTTT.

This chain uses TRBV6-5 with TRBJ2-7; TRBD1 aligns across 7 bases. Germline trimming cut 6 bases from V and 3 bases from J; bases unmatched to any gene: 5. Germline V gives CDR1 MNHEY, CDR2 SVGAGI. This CDR3 spans 13 amino acids. The CDR3 here is CASSGTANYEQYF. As DNA, the CDR3 is TGTGCCAGCAGCGGGACAGCCAACTACGAGCAGTACTTC.

The chain is built from TRBV7-9 and TRBJ1-4; D remains unclear. The V end was cut by 5 bases, the J end by 4 bases, with 11 bases between. From germline, CDR1 is SEHNR and CDR2 FQNEAQ (reference sequence). CDR3 size: 14 residues. The CDR3 reads CASSPRQDNEKLFF. DNA of the CDR3: TGTGCCAGCAGCCCCAGACAAGATAATGAAAAACTGTTTTTT.

CDR3 bases: TGTGCCAGCAGCCCGACGGCAGGGGGGGAAGAGACCCAGTACTTC. Translation gives CASSPTAGGEETQYF. The rearrangement uses TRBV11-3 and TRBJ2-5; D tentatively reads TRBD1 or TRBD2 (7 bases each). The CDR3 has 15 amino acids. V was clipped by 5 bases and J by 3 bases, with 16 bases between them. In germline, CDR1 is SGHNT, CDR2 YENEEA.

The rearrangement uses TRBV25-1 and TRBJ1-5, with D tentatively TRBD1 (5 bases). Germline CDR1 is MGHDK and CDR2 is SYGVNS. This CDR3 has 13 amino acids. V lost 4 bases and J lost 3, with 7 bases in between. The CDR3 spells CASSGGYNQPQHF. DNA of the CDR3: TGTGCCAGCAGTGGGGGGTACAATCAGCCCCAGCATTTT.

The V and J genes are TRBV6-5 and TRBJ1-2; 9 bases line up with TRBD1. In germline, CDR1 is MNHEY, CDR2 SVGAGI. The CDR3 is 11 amino acids. The ends lost 9 bases at V and 6 bases at J; junction bases unmatched: 2. CDR3 region: CASGQGNGYTF. CDR3 nucleotides: TGTGCCAGTGGACAGGGGAATGGCTACACCTTC.

The V gene is TRBV28, the J gene TRBJ1-6, with D possibly matching TRBD1 (5 bases). This CDR3 region has 14 residues. V lost 2 bases and J 7 bases, leaving 9 bases between the germline ends. Germline lookup yields CDR1 MDHEN and CDR2 SYDVKM. The chain's CDR3 is CASSLRGINSPLHF. In DNA, the CDR3 is TGTGCCAGCAGTTTACGGGGGATAAATTCACCCCTCCACTTT.

The gene calls are TRBV21-1 and TRBJ1-5; TRBD1 is the table's D call and was not checked against the DNA. TRBV21-1 is labeled a pseudogene. There are 14 residues in the CDR3. The CDR3 sequence is CASSSRQDNQPQHF. The CDR3 DNA follows: TGTGCCAGCAGCAGTAGGCAGGATAATCAGCCCCAGCATTTT.

The chain combines TRBV27 with TRBJ1-2, with D unclear. This CDR3 comprises 12 residues. Trimming stripped 6 bases from V and 3 bases from J, with 8 bases between. Germline assignment: CDR1 MNHEY and CDR2 SMNVEV (reference sequence). CDR3 amino acids: CASRGSYYGYTF. The DNA for the CDR3 is TGTGCCAGCAGAGGGTCTTACTATGGCTACACCTTC.

V usage is TRBV18 and J usage is TRBJ2-7; 11 bases fit TRBD1. The CDR3 covers 16 residues. The J segment lost 5 bases and the V segment lost 2 bases, leaving 8 bases of the junction unmatched. CDR1 and CDR2 from the germline V gene are KGHSH and LQKENI. The CDR3 reads CASSPMMGQGDNEQYF. The CDR3 DNA is TGTGCCAGCTCACCAATGATGGGACAGGGGGATAACGAGCAGTACTTC.

The V gene is TRBV28, the J gene TRBJ2-1, with D possibly being TRBD1 or TRBD2 (5 bases each). Germline CDR1 reads MDHEN; CDR2 reads SYDVKM. CDR3 length: 15 residues. V dropped 6 bases and J dropped 8 bases, with 20 bases sitting between them. The CDR3 region has the DNA TGTGCCAGCAGCCCTCCGAGTGGGGGAGTGTATGAGCAGTTCTTC. This translates into CASSPPSGGVYEQFF.

This rearrangement joins TRBV18 to TRBJ1-1; D not certain. Germline V gives CDR1 KGHSH, CDR2 LQKENI. CDR3 size: 14 residues. Trimming pared 3 bases from V and 4 bases from J, leaving 12 bases between. CDR3 sequence reads: CASSPGPEGTEAFF. The DNA of the CDR3 is TGTGCCAGCTCACCTGGGCCCGAGGGCACTGAAGCTTTCTTT.

The chain joins TRBV30 to TRBJ1-5, with D unclear. V lost 1 base and J lost 1, with 11 bases in between. Looked up from germline, CDR1 is GTSNPN and CDR2 is SVGIG (reference sequence). CDR3 length: 15 amino acids. The CDR3 protein is CAWSGSGRSNQPQHF. The DNA of the CDR3 is TGTGCCTGGAGTGGCAGTGGCAGAAGCAATCAGCCCCAGCATTTT.

The chain has TRBV27 and TRBJ1-5, with 7 bases that match TRBD1. Germline CDR1 reads MNHEY; CDR2 reads SMNVEV (reference sequence). The CDR3 has 14 residues. Trimming at V came to 5 bases and at J to 7 bases, leaving 8 bases not matched to a gene. The CDR3 loop is CASSISTGHQPQHF. Written as DNA, the CDR3 is TGTGCCAGCAGTATCTCGACAGGGCACCAGCCCCAGCATTTT.